This T cell receptor beta chain was obtained from a study of identical twins. Whole-study results and caveats: Abundant beta clonotypes from cord blood bore fewer insertions; memory repertoires lacked this pattern. Potential partial confounding of zero-insertion analyses by invariant MAIT and iNKT cells was noted.

MiXCR, applied by TCRdb to the 5' RACE reads, yields one record per CDR3 protein. Of some 690,000 distinct CDR3 sequences listed, 21% are singletons. Germline CDR1 WSHSY, CDR2 SAAADI. The CDR3 runs 12 residues. V lost 2 bases to trimming and J lost 5 bases, with 6 bases between them. In its sample, this clonotype was seen a few times. The antigen is undetermined. The data also belong to a second study, concerning T cells expressing NK-cell markers. That source adds: In about six donors, dominant CD3+CD56+NKG2C+ clonotypes ranked among the top 10 CD8+ clonotypes. These clonotypes also led the CD3+CD56-NKG2C+ fraction in several donors.

The sequence derives from a woman aged 18-35 years in good health. The specimen was PBMCs. The chain recombines TRBV10-2 with TRBJ2-5, with D unclear. As DNA, the CDR3 is TGCGCCAGCAGTGAGATCGGGGAGACCCAGTACTTC. Translation: CASSEIGETQYF.